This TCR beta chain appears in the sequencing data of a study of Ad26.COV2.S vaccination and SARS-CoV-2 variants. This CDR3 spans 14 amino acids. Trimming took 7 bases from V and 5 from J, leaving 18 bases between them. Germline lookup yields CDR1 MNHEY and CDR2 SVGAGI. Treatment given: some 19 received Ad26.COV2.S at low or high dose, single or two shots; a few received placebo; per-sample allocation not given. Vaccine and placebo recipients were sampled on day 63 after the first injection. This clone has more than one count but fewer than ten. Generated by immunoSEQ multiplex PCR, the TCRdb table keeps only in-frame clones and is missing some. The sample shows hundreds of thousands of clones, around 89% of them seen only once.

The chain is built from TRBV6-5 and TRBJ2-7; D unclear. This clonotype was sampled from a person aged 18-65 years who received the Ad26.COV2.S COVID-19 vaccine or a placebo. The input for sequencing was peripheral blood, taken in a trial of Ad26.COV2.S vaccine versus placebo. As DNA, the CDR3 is TGTGCCAGCAATCCCCGGCCAGCCGGCCACGAGCAGTACTTC. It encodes CASNPRPAGHEQYF.